These T cell receptor beta chains were read from a single sample in a study of Ad26.COV2.S vaccination and SARS-CoV-2 variants. Clones were read by immunoSEQ multiplex PCR, and TCRdb kept only the in-frame ones, dropping some. In the table there are some 250,000 clones, roughly 90% of which are singletons. The material sequenced was peripheral blood, taken in a trial of Ad26.COV2.S vaccine versus placebo. Every receptor here comes from a person between 18 and 65 years old who received the Ad26.COV2.S COVID-19 vaccine or a placebo. Both conserved end residues are part of each CDR3. The order of the fields is J gene, V gene, clone size, D gene, CDR3 protein, CDR3 DNA. A D gene is named only where the DNA matches it firmly. Size tells how often a clone was seen (once, few, many) or the class of an expanded clone, and some rows leave it out.

J: TRBJ2-1
V: TRBV27
size: once
D: TRBD2
CDR3: CASSPRLAGAYNEQFF
DNA: TGTGCCAGCAGTCCCCGACTAGCGGGGGCGTACAATGAGCAGTTCTTC

J: TRBJ1-1
V: TRBV7-3
size: -
D: -
CDR3: CASSRRSNTEAFF
DNA: TGTGCCAGCAGCCGGCGTTCCAACACTGAAGCTTTCTTT

J: TRBJ1-1
V: TRBV3-1/TRBV3-2
size: -
D: -
CDR3: CASSQVWGNTEAFF
DNA: TGTGCCAGCAGCCAAGTCTGGGGAAACACTGAAGCTTTCTTT

J: TRBJ2-3
V: TRBV10-3
size: -
D: -
CDR3: CAISESLVDTQYF
DNA: TGTGCCATCAGTGAGTCGTTGGTAGATACGCAGTATTTT

J: TRBJ2-5
V: TRBV6-5
size: -
D: -
CDR3: CASSRGETQYF
DNA: TGTGCCAGCAGTCGGGGAGAGACCCAGTACTTC

J: TRBJ1-3
V: TRBV9
size: -
D: -
CDR3: CASSVGGAAGNTIYF
DNA: TGTGCCAGCAGCGTTGGGGGGGCCGCTGGAAACACCATATATTTT

J: TRBJ2-7
V: TRBV19
size: -
D: -
CDR3: CASSMPGLSYEQYF
DNA: TGTGCCAGTAGTATGCCGGGACTCTCCTACGAGCAGTACTTC

J: TRBJ1-1
V: TRBV3-1/TRBV3-2
size: -
D: TRBD1
CDR3: CASSHTGDTEAFF
DNA: TGTGCCAGCAGCCACACAGGGGACACTGAAGCTTTCTTT

J: TRBJ2-2
V: TRBV9
size: -
D: -
CDR3: CASSAPYRADGELFF
DNA: TGTGCCAGCAGCGCCCCGTACAGGGCCGACGGGGAGCTGTTTTTT

J: TRBJ2-1
V: TRBV7-3
size: -
D: TRBD2
CDR3: CASSSLAGGNEQFF
DNA: TGTGCCAGCAGCTCCTTAGCGGGGGGGAATGAGCAGTTCTTC

J: TRBJ1-6
V: TRBV2
size: -
D: TRBD1
CDR3: CATSRGQRNSPLHF
DNA: TGTGCCACGAGTAGGGGGCAGCGTAATTCACCCCTCCACTTT

J: TRBJ1-2
V: TRBV5-3
size: -
D: -
CDR3: CARSLKPGREESGYTF
DNA: TGTGCCAGAAGCTTGAAACCCGGCAGGGAGGAATCTGGCTACACCTTC

J: TRBJ2-2
V: TRBV6-5
size: -
D: -
CDR3: CASKLTGSYTGELFF
DNA: TGTGCCAGCAAACTTACAGGCAGTTACACCGGGGAGCTGTTTTTT

J: TRBJ1-2
V: TRBV6-5
size: -
D: TRBD1
CDR3: CASRPGQNYGYTF
DNA: TGTGCCAGCAGGCCGGGACAGAACTATGGCTACACCTTC

J: TRBJ2-1
V: TRBV7-9
size: -
D: -
CDR3: CASSHPGASYNEQFF
DNA: TGTGCCAGCAGCCATCCCGGCGCCAGCTACAATGAGCAGTTCTTC

J: TRBJ1-1
V: TRBV12-3/TRBV12-4
size: -
D: -
CDR3: CATSTPTHTEAFF
DNA: TGTGCCACCTCGACTCCTACGCACACTGAAGCTTTCTTT

J: TRBJ1-6
V: TRBV4-3
size: -
D: -
CDR3: CASSQDRYNSPLHF
DNA: TGCGCCAGCAGCCAAGACAGGTATAATTCACCCCTCCACTTT

J: TRBJ2-7
V: TRBV12-3/TRBV12-4
size: -
D: -
CDR3: CASSANRAQSYF
DNA: TGTGCCAGCAGTGCGAACAGGGCCCAGTCATACTTC

J: TRBJ2-3
V: TRBV18
size: -
D: -
CDR3: CASSPPKRTRTDTQYF
DNA: TGTGCCAGCTCACCACCAAAGAGGACCCGCACAGATACGCAGTATTTT

J: TRBJ2-7
V: TRBV18
size: -
D: TRBD2
CDR3: CASSPPGGFSEQYF
DNA: TGTGCCAGCTCACCCCCGGGGGGGTTCAGCGAGCAGTACTTC

J: TRBJ2-4
V: TRBV5-1
size: -
D: -
CDR3: CASSSSAPLAPRRGIQYF
DNA: TGCGCCAGCAGCTCCTCCGCGCCCCTAGCGCCCCGAAGGGGCATTCAGTACTTC

J: TRBJ2-7
V: TRBV11-2
size: -
D: -
CDR3: CASSLAPGAGRYEQYF
DNA: TGTGCCAGCAGCTTGGCCCCAGGGGCGGGGCGCTACGAGCAGTACTTC

J: TRBJ2-7
V: TRBV6-5
size: -
D: -
CDR3: CASSYSMGTSYEQYF
DNA: TGTGCCAGCAGTTACTCGATGGGAACCAGCTACGAGCAGTACTTC

J: TRBJ2-3
V: TRBV6-5
size: once
D: TRBD2
CDR3: CASSSLTSGNTDTQYF
DNA: TGTGCCAGCAGTTCACTGACTAGCGGGAACACAGATACGCAGTATTTT

J: TRBJ2-5
V: TRBV7-9
size: -
D: -
CDR3: CASSLKETQYF
DNA: TGTGCCAGCAGCTTAAAGGAGACCCAGTACTTC

J: TRBJ2-7
V: TRBV11-2
size: -
D: TRBD1
CDR3: CASRSTGTGKYEQYF
DNA: TGTGCCAGCAGGTCGACCGGGACAGGAAAGTACGAGCAGTACTTC

J: TRBJ2-5
V: TRBV30
size: -
D: -
CDR3: CAWRWGLRQETQYF
DNA: TGTGCCTGGAGATGGGGGTTAAGACAAGAGACCCAGTACTTC

J: TRBJ1-5
V: TRBV2
size: -
D: TRBD1
CDR3: CASSEARTGGRSNQPQHF
DNA: TGTGCCAGCAGTGAAGCGCGGACAGGGGGACGGAGCAATCAGCCCCAGCATTTT

J: TRBJ2-7
V: TRBV10-3
size: -
D: TRBD1
CDR3: CAISETTGELFYEQYF
DNA: TGTGCCATCAGTGAGACGACAGGGGAATTATTCTACGAGCAGTACTTC

J: TRBJ1-2
V: TRBV24-1
size: -
D: -
CDR3: CATSDAGYGYTF
DNA: TGTGCCACCAGTGACGCAGGCTATGGCTACACCTTC

J: TRBJ2-7
V: TRBV5-1
size: few
D: -
CDR3: CASSPGPSEYEQYF
DNA: TGCGCCAGCAGCCCGGGCCCCAGTGAATACGAGCAGTACTTC

J: TRBJ2-3
V: TRBV24-1
size: -
D: TRBD2
CDR3: CATSARPGLAASTDTQYF
DNA: TGTGCCACCAGTGCCCGGCCGGGACTAGCGGCTAGCACAGATACGCAGTATTTT

J: TRBJ2-4
V: TRBV7-9
size: -
D: TRBD2
CDR3: CASSTRLLAGGGGNIQYF
DNA: TGTGCCAGCAGCACCCGGTTACTAGCGGGAGGCGGGGGAAACATTCAGTACTTC

J: TRBJ2-5
V: TRBV11-3
size: -
D: -
CDR3: CASSLDPRPTPGETQYF
DNA: TGTGCCAGCAGCTTAGACCCTCGACCAACCCCCGGAGAGACCCAGTACTTC

J: TRBJ2-7
V: TRBV27
size: -
D: TRBD2
CDR3: CASSYGTSGRYEQYF
DNA: TGTGCCAGCAGTTATGGGACTAGCGGGAGGTACGAGCAGTACTTC